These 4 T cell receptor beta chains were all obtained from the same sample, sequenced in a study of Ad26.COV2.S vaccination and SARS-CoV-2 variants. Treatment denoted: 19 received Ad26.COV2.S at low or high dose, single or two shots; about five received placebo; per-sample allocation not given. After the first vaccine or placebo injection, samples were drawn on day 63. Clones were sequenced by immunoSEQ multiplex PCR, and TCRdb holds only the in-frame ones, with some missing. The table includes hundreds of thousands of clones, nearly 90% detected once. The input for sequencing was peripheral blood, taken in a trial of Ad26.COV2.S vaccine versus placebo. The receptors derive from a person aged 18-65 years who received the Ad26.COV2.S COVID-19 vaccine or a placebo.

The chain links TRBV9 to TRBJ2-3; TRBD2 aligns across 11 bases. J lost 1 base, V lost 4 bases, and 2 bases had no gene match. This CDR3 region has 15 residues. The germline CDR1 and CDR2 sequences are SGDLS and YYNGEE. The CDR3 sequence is CASSLGLAGTDTQYF. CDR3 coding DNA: TGTGCCAGCAGCTTGGGACTAGCGGGCACAGATACGCAGTATTTT.

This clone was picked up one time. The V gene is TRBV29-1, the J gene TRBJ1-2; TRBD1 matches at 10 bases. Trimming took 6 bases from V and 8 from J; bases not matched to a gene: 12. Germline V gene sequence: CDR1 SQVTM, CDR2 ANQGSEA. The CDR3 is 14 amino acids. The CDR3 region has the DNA TGCAGCGTCGGGACAGGGGATTTGGGAAAGGGCTACACCTTC. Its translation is CSVGTGDLGKGYTF.

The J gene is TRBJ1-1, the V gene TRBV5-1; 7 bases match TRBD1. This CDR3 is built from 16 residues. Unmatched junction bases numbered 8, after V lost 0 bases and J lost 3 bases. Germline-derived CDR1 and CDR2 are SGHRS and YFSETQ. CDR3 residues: CASSLAGGTGDTEAFF. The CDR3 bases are TGCGCCAGCAGCTTGGCCGGGGGTACAGGGGACACTGAAGCTTTCTTT. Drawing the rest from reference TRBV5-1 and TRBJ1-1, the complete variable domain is KAGVTQTPRYLIKTRGQQVTLSCSPISGHRSVSWYQQTPGQGLQFLFEYFSETQRNKGNFPGRFSGRQFSNSRSEMNVSTLELGDSALYLCASSLAGGTGDTEAFFGQGTRLTVV.

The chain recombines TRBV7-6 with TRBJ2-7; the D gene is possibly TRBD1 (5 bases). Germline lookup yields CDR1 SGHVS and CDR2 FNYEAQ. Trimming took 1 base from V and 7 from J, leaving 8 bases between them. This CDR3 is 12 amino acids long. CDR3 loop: CASSLEGFEQYF. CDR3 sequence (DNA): TGTGCCAGCAGCTTAGAGGGGTTTGAGCAGTACTTC.